A selection of T cell receptor beta chains follows, all from one sample in a study of cytomegalovirus exposure and HLA in healthy donors. The data were produced by immunoSEQ multiplex PCR, yet TCRdb's version contains in-frame clones alone and is incomplete. This sample has under 95,000 clones, with approximately 76% found just once. Material for sequencing was PBMCs. The receptor set was obtained from a young man in good health and CMV-seropositive. CDR3s include the opening cysteine and the closing phenylalanine or tryptophan. D genes are given only for firm matches. Size tells how often a clone was seen (once, few, many) or the class of an expanded clone, and some rows leave it out.

J | D | V | size | CDR3 | DNA
TRBJ1-3 | - | TRBV7-9 | - | CASSSGPRAGNTIYF | TGTGCCAGCAGCTCAGGCCCGCGGGCTGGAAACACCATATATTTT
TRBJ1-5 | - | TRBV4-1 | few | CASSRGSSGTQHF | TGCGCCAGCAGCCGGGGGAGTAGTGGGACTCAGCATTTT
TRBJ1-4 | - | TRBV5-1 | - | CASSPGQINEKLFF | TGCGCCAGCAGCCCAGGACAAATTAATGAAAAACTGTTTTTT
TRBJ1-3 | - | TRBV2 | - | CASSPPQVLSGNTIYF | TGTGCCAGCAGCCCCCCACAGGTTCTCTCTGGAAACACCATATATTTT
TRBJ2-3 | - | TRBV5-6 | few | CASSFPLPRDTQYF | TGTGCCAGCAGCTTCCCCCTACCTCGGGATACGCAGTATTTT
TRBJ1-2 | - | TRBV9 | - | CASSNTPSYGYTF | TGTGCCAGCTCGAACACACCTAGCTATGGCTACACCTTC
TRBJ1-6 | - | TRBV5-6 | few | CASSLGASPLHF | TGTGCCAGCAGCTTGGGGGCCTCACCCCTCCACTTT
TRBJ1-5 | - | TRBV19 | once | CASSGRTFQPQHF | TGTGCCAGTAGTGGCCGGACATTCCAGCCCCAGCATTTT
TRBJ2-3 | - | TRBV11-2 | - | CASSLEGEADTQYF | TGTGCCAGCAGCTTAGAAGGGGAGGCAGATACGCAGTATTTT
TRBJ1-5 | - | TRBV4-2 | - | CASSQGLRAGGQPQHF | TGTGCCAGCAGCCAAGGGTTAAGGGCGGGAGGTCAGCCCCAGCATTTT
TRBJ1-1 | - | TRBV7-8 | - | CASSPGTKNTEAFF | TGTGCCAGCAGCCCCGGGACAAAGAACACTGAAGCTTTCTTT
TRBJ2-7 | TRBD2 | TRBV6-6 | few | CASSYSGPPGGEQYF | TGTGCCAGCAGTTACTCTGGTCCGCCGGGAGGCGAGCAGTACTTC
TRBJ1-2 | TRBD1 | TRBV7-9 | - | CASSYQGGNYGYTF | TGTGCCAGCAGCTATCAAGGGGGCAACTATGGCTACACCTTC
TRBJ2-5 | TRBD2 | TRBV5-1 | - | CASSFVAGGGETQYF | TGCGCCAGCAGCTTTGTGGCGGGAGGAGGAGAGACCCAGTACTTC
TRBJ2-3 | TRBD2 | TRBV7-2 | - | CASTPRGVDTDTQYF | TGTGCCAGCACCCCTCGGGGGGTGGACACAGATACGCAGTATTTT
TRBJ1-6 | TRBD1 | TRBV7-9 | few | CSSSLGTDNSPLHF | TGTTCCAGCAGCTTAGGGACAGATAATTCACCCCTCCACTTT
TRBJ2-5 | TRBD2 | TRBV11-3 | - | CASSLDGTSEETQYF | TGTGCCAGCAGCTTAGACGGGACTAGCGAAGAGACCCAGTACTTC
TRBJ2-1 | TRBD2 | TRBV4-3 | - | CASSHERWREDNEQFF | TGCGCCAGCAGCCACGAGAGGTGGCGGGAGGACAATGAGCAGTTCTTC
TRBJ2-1 | TRBD2 | TRBV10-3 | - | CAISAGREFPYNEQFF | TGTGCCATCAGTGCTGGGCGGGAGTTCCCCTACAATGAGCAGTTCTTC